This entry lists 30 T cell receptor beta chains sequenced from one sample in a study of human thymus T cells. Only in-frame clones appear in the TCRdb table, and some are missing; sequencing was by immunoSEQ multiplex PCR. The top ten hold under 0.2% of the sample, which has some 50,000 clones, about 95% seen once. The material sequenced was blood. These receptors originate from a girl under three years old with a congenital heart defect but otherwise immunologically healthy.

The chain uses TRBV19 and TRBJ1-1, with D possibly being TRBD1 (6 bases). CDR3 length: 16 residues. From germline, CDR1 is LNHDA and CDR2 SQIVND (reference sequence). V lost 3 bases, J lost 4 bases, and 18 bases lay in between. CDR3 residues: CASSMGTRAFITEAFF. CDR3 coding DNA: TGTGCCAGTAGTATGGGGACAAGGGCGTTCATCACTGAAGCTTTCTTT.

CDR3 in amino acids: CASNYGGGAGNTIYF. CDR3 nucleotide sequence: TGTGCCAGCAACTACGGCGGGGGGGCTGGAAACACCATATATTTT. This chain joins TRBV7-2 and TRBJ1-3, with D possibly being TRBD1 (5 bases). Germline values: CDR1 SGHTA, CDR2 FQGNSA. The CDR3 loop spans 15 amino acids. Trimming pared 7 bases from V and 2 bases from J, leaving 15 bases between.

This sequence joins TRBV7-9 and TRBJ2-1, with D unclear. The CDR3 is 11 amino acids. The V gene's germline CDR1 is SEHNR and CDR2 FQNEAQ (reference sequence). V lost 2 bases, J lost 8 bases, and 4 bases lay in between. This CDR3 reads CASSLQDEQFF. CDR3 DNA: TGTGCCAGCAGCTTACAGGATGAGCAGTTCTTC.

The rearrangement joins TRBV30 to TRBJ2-2; D ambiguous. This CDR3 has 10 residues. Trimming took off 5 bases at V and 7 bases at J, with 5 bases between the two ends. Per the germline V gene, CDR1 is GTSNPN and CDR2 is SVGIG (reference sequence). CDR3: CAWGFGELFF. CDR3 coding DNA: TGTGCCTGGGGCTTCGGGGAGCTGTTTTTT.

The chain has TRBV6-4 and TRBJ1-1; no clear D. CDR1 MRHNA and CDR2 SNTAGT come from the germline V gene. Trimming stripped 6 bases from V and 6 bases from J, with 8 bases between. The CDR3 runs 11 residues. The CDR3 reads CASRDGSEAFF. The CDR3 nucleotides read TGTGCCAGCAGGGACGGTTCTGAAGCTTTCTTT.

The chain employs TRBV28 and TRBJ1-1; D is ambiguous. CDR1 and CDR2 from the germline V gene are MDHEN and SYDVKM. The V end was cut by 3 bases, the J end by 2 bases, with 4 bases between. The CDR3 covers 12 residues. CDR3 sequence reads: CASSFPNTEAFF. The CDR3 nucleotides read TGTGCCAGCAGTTTCCCTAACACTGAAGCTTTCTTT.

The V and J genes are TRBV2 and TRBJ2-2; D perhaps matches TRBD1 (6 bases). The CDR3 spans 15 residues. Germline V CDR1 and CDR2: SNHLY, FYNNEI. V lost 6 bases to trimming and J lost 0 bases, with 11 bases between them. The CDR3 protein is CASRPGTTNTGELFF. CDR3 DNA: TGTGCCAGCAGACCAGGGACAACGAACACCGGGGAGCTGTTTTTT.

This clone was observed a single time. This rearrangement joins TRBV7-9 to TRBJ2-1; 8 bases align to TRBD1. The CDR3 totals 15 residues. Per the germline V gene, CDR1 is SEHNR and CDR2 is FQNEAQ (reference sequence). The J segment lost 6 bases and the V segment lost 8 bases, leaving 12 bases of the junction unmatched. CDR3 DNA sequence: TGTGCCAGCTCCAAAAGCCAGGGGGCGCGCAATGAGCAGTTCTTC. This encodes CASSKSQGARNEQFF.

This chain connects TRBV5-5 to TRBJ1-1; the D is unclear. V was cut by 4 bases and J by 0 bases, with 4 bases left in between. Germline lookup yields CDR1 SGHKS and CDR2 YYEKEE (reference sequence). This CDR3 comprises 12 residues. The CDR3 DNA sequence: TGTGCCAGCAGCCACATGAACACTGAAGCTTTCTTT. This codes for CASSHMNTEAFF.

The chain couples TRBV2 to TRBJ1-2; possibly TRBD1 for D (5 bases). V lost 3 bases, J lost 12 bases, and 11 bases lay in between. CDR1 is SNHLY, CDR2 FYNNEI, per germline. This CDR3 comprises 11 residues. The CDR3, as DNA: TGTGCCAGCAGTGACCTATGGGGCCACACCTTC. Amino acid sequence: CASSDLWGHTF.

The chain uses TRBV5-1 and TRBJ2-1; 7 positions agree with TRBD1. Germline V CDR1 and CDR2: SGHRS, YFSETQ. V was pared by 4 bases and J by 4 bases, with 17 bases of the junction left unmatched. The CDR3 extends over 18 amino acids. CDR3 amino acids: CASSRSTGQRSLYNEQFF. CDR3 DNA sequence: TGCGCCAGCAGCAGAAGCACGGGACAGCGATCGCTTTACAATGAGCAGTTCTTC.

The gene calls are TRBV6-1 and TRBJ2-7; 7 bases line up with TRBD1. The junction had 1 base not matched to a gene; V was cut back by 6 bases and J by 2 bases. This CDR3 has 12 residues. From germline, CDR1 is MNHNS and CDR2 SASEGT. The DNA for the CDR3 is TGTGCCAGCAGCGGGACAGCCTACGAGCAGTACTTC. Amino acid sequence: CASSGTAYEQYF.

The sample holds one count of this clone. CDR3 coding DNA: TGTGCCAGCAGCTCCCTACTAGTTTCCTACGAGCAGTACTTC. Translated: CASSSLLVSYEQYF. The chain is built from TRBV5-5 and TRBJ2-7; D possibly corresponds to TRBD2 (5 bases). Trimming removed 3 bases from V and 1 base from J, with 11 bases in between. The CDR3 runs to 14 residues. Germline V gene lookup returns CDR1 SGHKS and CDR2 YYEKEE (reference sequence).

The chain recombines TRBV28 with TRBJ2-1; D is perhaps TRBD2 (5 bases). The CDR3 is 12 amino acids. CDR1 is MDHEN and CDR2 is SYDVKM in the germline V gene. V lost 6 bases and J 9 bases, leaving 12 bases between the germline ends. CDR3 protein: CASSFGLGEQFF. In nucleotides, the CDR3 is TGTGCCAGCAGCTTTGGACTGGGTGAGCAGTTCTTC.

The CDR3: CAWSRLAGMNEQFF. In nucleotides, the CDR3 is TGTGCCTGGAGTCGCCTAGCGGGAATGAATGAGCAGTTCTTC. The rearrangement links TRBV30 to TRBJ2-1; 9 bases fit TRBD2. Germline assignment: CDR1 GTSNPN and CDR2 SVGIG (reference sequence). V trimming: 2 bases; J trimming: 7 bases; junction bases outside the gene matches: 6. This CDR3 region has 14 residues.

This chain connects TRBV4-1 to TRBJ2-1; the match to TRBD2 covers 10 bases. V shed 4 bases, J shed 0 bases, and the junction held 9 bases outside the gene matches. This CDR3 comprises 18 residues. The germline V gene has CDR1 MGHRA and CDR2 YSYEKL. CDR3 protein: CASSPRVAGGRSYNEQFF. CDR3 DNA: TGCGCCAGCAGCCCCCGGGTAGCGGGAGGCCGCTCCTACAATGAGCAGTTCTTC.

The rearrangement links TRBV27 to TRBJ2-7; 10 bases are shared with TRBD2. CDR3 length: 13 amino acids. Germline V gene lookup returns CDR1 MNHEY and CDR2 SMNVEV (reference sequence). J gave up 6 bases and V 6 bases, and 5 bases lay outside the gene matches. The CDR3 DNA is TGTGCCAGCAGCAGACTAGCGGGCGCCGAGCAGTACTTC. It encodes CASSRLAGAEQYF.

This chain connects TRBV18 to TRBJ2-5, with 7 bases fitting TRBD1. Germline CDR1 KGHSH, CDR2 LQKENI. The CDR3 covers 13 residues. Losses at the gene ends were 4 bases for V and 2 bases for J; bases not matched to a gene: 1. The CDR3 loop is CASSRGQQETQYF. The CDR3 DNA follows: TGTGCCAGCTCACGGGGACAGCAAGAGACCCAGTACTTC.

The V and J genes are TRBV28 and TRBJ1-2, with 9 bases that match TRBD1. Per the germline V gene, CDR1 is MDHEN and CDR2 is SYDVKM. There are 13 residues in the CDR3. V shed 6 bases, J shed 6 bases, and the junction held 5 bases outside the gene matches. CDR3 sequence: CASRHRGRDGYTF. The CDR3 region has the DNA TGTGCCAGCAGACACAGGGGGCGGGATGGCTACACCTTC.

About this clone: An end of the junction does not agree with germline; a read error may underlie this. V is TRBV30 and J is TRBJ2-3; weak D call: TRBD2 (6 bases). The CDR3 totals 12 residues. Germline values: CDR1 GTSNPN, CDR2 SVGIG (reference sequence). DNA of the CDR3: TGTGCCTGGAGTACTAGCACGGATACGCAGTATTTT. This gives the protein CAWSTSTDTQYF.

This chain joins TRBV9 and TRBJ1-1; D is uncertain. Trimming shortened V by 1 base and J by 1 base, and 11 bases separated the two germline ends. Germline values: CDR1 SGDLS, CDR2 YYNGEE. This CDR3 is built from 15 residues. The CDR3 coding sequence is TGTGCCAGCAGCGTACGGCCGAGTAAGAACACTGAAGCTTTCTTT. Translation: CASSVRPSKNTEAFF.

In its sample, this clone was seen once. The gene calls are TRBV5-6 and TRBJ1-1, with unresolved D. V dropped 1 base and J dropped 0 bases, with 13 bases sitting between them. Germline V gene lookup returns CDR1 SGHDT and CDR2 YYEEEE. This CDR3 region has 16 residues. The CDR3 region is CASSLSRGAVNTEAFF. In DNA, the CDR3 is TGTGCCAGCAGCTTGAGTCGGGGAGCGGTGAACACTGAAGCTTTCTTT.

The chain combines TRBV11-1 with TRBJ2-7, with D perhaps matching TRBD1 (6 bases). This CDR3 spans 15 amino acids. Trimming removed 6 bases at V and 5 bases at J, with 20 bases between. The germline V gene has CDR1 SGHAT and CDR2 FQDESV (reference sequence). CDR3 region: CASSPRGRGRHEQYF. In DNA form, the CDR3 reads TGTGCCAGCAGTCCTAGGGGCAGGGGTCGCCACGAGCAGTACTTC.

The chain links TRBV6-5 to TRBJ1-1, with a possible D match to TRBD1 (5 bases). The CDR3 is 13 residues long. Germline CDR1 is MNHEY and CDR2 is SVGAGI. V was shortened by 9 bases and J by 6 bases, with 17 bases between the two germline ends. CDR3: CARKGQGGAEAFF. The DNA of the CDR3 is TGTGCCAGAAAGGGTCAGGGAGGGGCTGAAGCTTTCTTT.

The chain combines TRBV28 with TRBJ2-3; maybe TRBD2 (6 bases). This CDR3 comprises 16 residues. The germline V gene has CDR1 MDHEN and CDR2 SYDVKM. Trimming cost V 1 base and J 2 bases, with 13 bases left between them. CDR3 residues: CASSLFGGLNTDTQYF. In DNA form, the CDR3 reads TGTGCCAGCAGTTTATTTGGGGGGTTAAACACAGATACGCAGTATTTT.

V gene TRBV7-2 combines with J gene TRBJ2-3; D possibly corresponds to TRBD1 (5 bases). V was clipped by 2 bases and J by 5 bases, with 11 bases between them. Germline CDR1 reads SGHTA; CDR2 reads FQGNSA. There are 14 residues in the CDR3. The CDR3 nucleotides read TGTGCCAGCAGCTTAAGCACAGGTAGAGATACGCAGTATTTT. It codes for CASSLSTGRDTQYF.

This clone was counted once. The chain is built from TRBV28 and TRBJ2-5; 13 bases are shared with TRBD2. V lost 3 bases, J lost 4 bases, and 5 bases stayed unmatched. The CDR3 totals 16 residues. Germline values: CDR1 MDHEN, CDR2 SYDVKM. The CDR3 here is CASSFMGLAGTETQYF. The CDR3 DNA reads TGTGCCAGCAGTTTTATGGGACTAGCGGGAACAGAGACCCAGTACTTC.

V gene TRBV27 combines with J gene TRBJ2-1; maybe TRBD2 (6 bases). Per germline, CDR1 MNHEY and CDR2 SMNVEV (reference sequence). Between the trimmed V and J ends, which lost 6 bases and 5 bases, there was a span of 14 bases. The CDR3 consists of 14 residues. In nucleotides, the CDR3 is TGTGCCAGCAGCGGGACTCCTGCCCACAATGAGCAGTTCTTC. It codes for CASSGTPAHNEQFF.

This chain uses TRBV10-1 with TRBJ1-2; 8 nucleotides agree with TRBD1. The CDR3 covers 13 residues. The germline V gene encodes CDR1 WNHNN and CDR2 SYGVQD (reference sequence). V was pared by 8 bases and J by 4 bases, with 6 bases of the junction left unmatched. DNA for the CDR3: TGCGCCAGCTCTCCAGGACAGGGCTATGGCTACACCTTC. It specifies CASSPGQGYGYTF.

The V and J genes are TRBV10-3 and TRBJ1-2; D unresolved. The CDR3 sequence is 15 residues long. Trimming cost V 6 bases and J 5 bases, with 19 bases left between them. Germline CDR1 and CDR2: ENHRY and SYGVKD. CDR3: CAISPNTWSLYGYTF. The CDR3 nucleotides read TGTGCCATCAGCCCAAATACGTGGAGTCTATATGGCTACACCTTC.